The next 12 T cell receptor beta chains were all read from a single sample in a study of T cells in Graves' hyperthyroidism and ophthalmopathy. The TCR beta CDR3 regions underwent amplification using RNA transcripts as the source. With the HTBI primer set, the TCR CDR3 went through a first round of RT-PCR. TCRdb passed the multiplex PCR reads through MiXCR, listing each CDR3 protein once. The table has a few hundred thousand distinct CDR3 sequences, around 14% seen once; the top ten hold 13% to 15%. The specimen was blood. The origin of the receptors is a woman under 30 with Graves' hyperthyroidism.

This clonotype appeared many times. The rearrangement joins TRBV7-2 to TRBJ2-3; TRBD2 agrees at 9 bases. The J segment lost 4 bases and the V segment lost 5 bases, leaving 4 bases of the junction unmatched. CDR3 length: 14 residues. Germline CDR1 reads SGHTA; CDR2 reads FQGNSA. CDR3 sequence: CASSQGLAADTQYF. For the CDR3, the DNA is TGTGCCAGCAGCCAGGGACTAGCAGCAGATACGCAGTATTTT.

This clonotype was picked up many times. The CDR3 DNA follows: TGTGCCAGCAGTTACTCCCTGGGAACTGAAGCTTTCTTT. Residues: CASSYSLGTEAFF. The chain couples TRBV6-5 to TRBJ1-1; D not resolved. V dropped 0 bases and J dropped 5 bases, with 7 bases sitting between them. CDR3 size: 13 residues. CDR1 is MNHEY, CDR2 SVGAGI, per germline.

This clonotype was observed many times. V gene TRBV12-3 or TRBV12-4 combines with J gene TRBJ1-2; D gene ambiguous. This CDR3 contains 13 residues. V lost 3 bases, J lost 5 bases, and 10 bases lay in between. The CDR3: CASSFAEAYGYTF. CDR3 nucleotide sequence: TGTGCCAGCAGTTTCGCAGAAGCGTATGGCTACACCTTC.

This clonotype was detected only a few times. The chain recombines TRBV29-1 with TRBJ1-3; D is ambiguous. The CDR3 has 11 amino acids. Per germline, CDR1 SQVTM and CDR2 ANQGSEA. With 7 bases removed from V and 4 bases from J, the gap between germline ends came to 8 bases. The CDR3 nucleotides are TGCAGCGGGTACTTGGGAAACACCATATATTTT. Encoded protein: CSGYLGNTIYF.

This clonotype was counted at least ten times. J is TRBJ2-3 and V is TRBV11-3, with D perhaps TRBD1 (5 bases). Trimming removed 4 bases from V and 5 bases from J, with 7 bases in between. Germline-derived CDR1 and CDR2 are SGHNT and YENEEA. CDR3 length equals 12 residues. This chain's CDR3 is CASSSREDTQYF. For the CDR3, the DNA is TGTGCCAGCAGCTCCAGGGAAGATACGCAGTATTTT.

A few counts support this clonotype. The chain recombines TRBV29-1 with TRBJ2-7, with D perhaps being TRBD1 or TRBD2 (5 bases each). The V end lost 7 bases, the J end lost 2 bases, and 12 bases lay between the germline ends. Germline CDR1 and CDR2: SQVTM and ANQGSEA. The CDR3 has 12 residues. CDR3 residues: CSAGPTPYEQYF. Written as DNA, the CDR3 is TGCAGCGCGGGGCCGACCCCCTACGAGCAGTACTTC.

The sample holds many counts of this clonotype. This chain connects TRBV20-1 to TRBJ2-5; D unclear. The ends were cut back, 3 bases at V and 5 bases at J, with 4 bases in the middle. CDR1 is DFQATT, CDR2 SNEGSKA, per germline (reference sequence). The CDR3 has 10 amino acids. The CDR3 coding sequence is TGCAGTGCTAGTTTGGAGACCCAGTACTTC. This sequence encodes CSASLETQYF.

About this clonotype: A read error may produce the germline difference seen at one junction end. The rearrangement uses TRBV27 and TRBJ2-1; D not resolved. This CDR3 region has 15 residues. CDR1 MNHEY and CDR2 SMNVEV come from the germline V gene (reference sequence). The CDR3, as DNA: TGTGCCAGCAGTTTAGCCAGGCCCCCCTATAATGAGCAGTTCTTC. This sequence encodes CASSLARPPYNEQFF.

The chain is built from TRBV6-5 and TRBJ2-7, with a tentative D call TRBD1 (5 bases). The germline gives CDR1 MNHEY, CDR2 SVGAGI. Between the trimmed V and J ends, which lost 2 bases and 7 bases, there was a span of 12 bases. The CDR3 is 13 residues long. CDR3 amino acids: CASSYGDSREQYF. The CDR3 DNA reads as TGTGCCAGCAGTTACGGCGACAGTCGGGAGCAGTACTTC.

The chain recombines TRBV6-2 or TRBV6-3 with TRBJ2-7; 9 positions match TRBD1. The CDR3 sequence is 13 residues long. Germline CDR1 and CDR2: MNHEY and SVGEGT. Trimming took 10 bases from V and 2 from J; bases not matched to a gene: 6. CDR3 amino acids: CATRDRGTYEQYF. The CDR3 nucleotides are TGTGCCACCAGAGACAGGGGGACCTACGAGCAGTACTTC.

This clonotype has ten or more counts. The chain uses TRBV28 and TRBJ2-1; possibly TRBD1 or TRBD2 for D (5 bases each). The CDR3 is 13 amino acids. Deletions cut 5 bases from V and 10 bases from J, with 15 bases between. Germline-derived CDR1 and CDR2 are MDHEN and SYDVKM. DNA for the CDR3: TGTGCCAGCAGTCCCTCCCCTAGGGACGAGCAGTTCTTC. Translation gives CASSPSPRDEQFF.

This clonotype was recorded at least ten times. V is TRBV5-5 and J is TRBJ1-2; possible D gene TRBD1, 6 bases. From germline, CDR1 is SGHKS and CDR2 YYEKEE (reference sequence). Deletions cut 3 bases from V and 4 bases from J, with 19 bases between. This CDR3 has 16 amino acids. CDR3 protein: CASSSGAARGGYGYTF. CDR3 nucleotides: TGTGCCAGCAGCTCAGGGGCCGCGAGAGGTGGCTATGGCTACACCTTC. Filled out from reference TRBV5-5 and TRBJ1-2, the complete variable domain reads DAGVTQSPTHLIKTRGQQVTLRCSPISGHKSVSWYQQVLGQGPQFIFQYYEKEERGRGNFPDRFSARQFPNYSSELNVNALLLGDSALYLCASSSGAARGGYGYTFGSGTRLTVV.